The 26 T cell receptor beta chains below were found in one sample sequenced in a study of blood T cell repertoires in COVID-19. Using immunoSEQ multiplex PCR, the repertoire was profiled, and TCRdb retains in-frame clones only, with some absent. Of 90,000 to 100,000 clones listed, roughly nine tenths are singletons. Sequences were obtained from peripheral blood. The receptor set was obtained from a man aged 45 to 65 with COVID-19, enrolled during active disease.

This clone has a single count. The CDR3 nucleotides are TGTGCCATGAGACAGGGGCGGAACGGGGAGCTGTTTTTT. This translates into CAMRQGRNGELFF. The chain has TRBV30 and TRBJ2-2; 8 nucleotides line up with TRBD1. The CDR3 loop spans 13 amino acids. V lost 8 bases to trimming and J lost 7 bases; unmatched junction nucleotides: 9. The V gene's germline CDR1 is GTSNPN and CDR2 SVGIG (reference sequence). The variable domain in full, with the rest retrieved from reference TRBV30 and TRBJ2-2, is SQTIHQWPATLVQPVGSPLSLECTVEGTSNPNLYWYRQAAGRGLQLLFYSVGIGQISSEVPQNLSASRPQDRQFILSSKKLLLSDSGFYLCAMRQGRNGELFFGEGSRLTVL.

The chain recombines TRBV18 with TRBJ1-2; no clear D. The V gene's germline CDR1 is KGHSH and CDR2 LQKENI. Trimming took 6 bases from V and 3 from J, leaving 17 bases between them. CDR3 size: 15 residues. The CDR3 spells CASSPKTQNHYGYTF. Here the CDR3 DNA reads TGTGCCAGCTCCCCTAAGACACAGAACCACTATGGCTACACCTTC.

CDR3 sequence (DNA): TGTGCCAGCAGCGCCCGGGACAGGGCGGTGAGGAATAATGAGCAGTTCTTC. Amino acids: CASSARDRAVRNNEQFF. The chain employs TRBV7-2 and TRBJ2-1; 9 bases match TRBD1. The germline V gene encodes CDR1 SGHTA and CDR2 FQGNSA. The CDR3 consists of 17 residues. V dropped 5 bases and J dropped 7; count of bases not matched to a gene: 15.

The chain is built from TRBV4-3 and TRBJ1-5; 7 nucleotides line up with TRBD1. CDR3 size: 15 residues. Germline CDR1 reads LGHNA; CDR2 reads YSLEER. The junction had 6 bases not matched to a gene; V was cut back by 4 bases and J by 3 bases. This CDR3 reads CASSLTTGNNQPQHF. CDR3 coding DNA: TGCGCCAGCAGCCTTACGACAGGGAACAATCAGCCCCAGCATTTT.

CDR3 bases: TGTGCCAGCACCGCGGGGGGTCGCTACACCTTC. It is translated as CASTAGGRYTF. The chain combines TRBV2 with TRBJ1-2; D might be TRBD1 (5 bases). CDR1 is SNHLY and CDR2 is FYNNEI in the germline V gene. This CDR3 spans 11 amino acids. V was trimmed by 7 bases and J by 9 bases, leaving 12 bases between them.

This sequence joins TRBV4-1 and TRBJ1-2, with TRBD1 identical over 8 bases. After removal of 4 bases from V and 7 bases from J, the junction contained 20 bases not matched to a gene. The germline V gene has CDR1 MGHRA and CDR2 YSYEKL. This CDR3 has 18 amino acids. The CDR3 reads CASSPWGAGGSATGGYTF. CDR3 nucleotide sequence: TGCGCCAGCAGCCCCTGGGGGGCAGGGGGCTCTGCTACTGGTGGCTACACCTTC.

The V gene is TRBV5-1, the J gene TRBJ1-2, with TRBD1 identical over 9 bases. Germline trimming cut 4 bases from V and 4 bases from J; bases unmatched to any gene: 8. Germline CDR1 is SGHRS and CDR2 is YFSETQ. The CDR3 has 15 residues. In DNA, the CDR3 is TGCGCCAGCAGCGAGGACAGGGGCCCCGTCTATGGCTACACCTTC. The encoded protein is CASSEDRGPVYGYTF.

The chain links TRBV7-6 to TRBJ2-2, with D maybe TRBD1 (5 bases). Per germline, CDR1 SGHVS and CDR2 FNYEAQ. The CDR3 covers 16 residues. Trimming left V 0 bases short and J 2 bases short, with 10 bases between. This CDR3 is CASSLAPRANTGELFF. The CDR3 DNA sequence: TGTGCCAGCAGCTTAGCCCCCAGGGCTAACACCGGGGAGCTGTTTTTT. The full variable domain, rest sourced from reference TRBV7-6 and TRBJ2-2, is GAGVSQSPRYKVTKRGQDVALRCDPISGHVSLYWYRQALGQGPEFLTYFNYEAQQDKSGLPNDRFSAERPEGSISTLTIQRTEQRDSAMYRCASSLAPRANTGELFFGEGSRLTVL.

V and J are TRBV18 and TRBJ2-1; D is perhaps TRBD1 (6 bases). CDR1 is KGHSH and CDR2 is LQKENI in the germline V gene. The CDR3 is 16 amino acids. Trimming removed 4 bases from V and 5 bases from J, with 18 bases in between. The CDR3 bases are TGTGCCAGCTCACGTACCCCAGGGGCTGGGAACAATGAGCAGTTCTTC. It encodes CASSRTPGAGNNEQFF.

A few counts support this clone. The gene calls are TRBV29-1 and TRBJ2-1; TRBD1 might be the D (5 bases). Germline-derived CDR1 and CDR2 are SQVTM and ANQGSEA. The CDR3 has 15 amino acids. Trimming removed 4 bases from V and 6 bases from J, with 19 bases in between. CDR3 in amino acids: CSVVRVWASGNEQFF. Here the CDR3 DNA reads TGCAGCGTTGTCAGGGTTTGGGCCTCGGGCAATGAGCAGTTCTTC.

This clone was seen once. This chain links TRBV18 with TRBJ2-1, with 8 nucleotides matching TRBD1. V was clipped by 1 base and J by 7 bases; unmatched bases: 12. This CDR3 spans 17 amino acids. From germline, CDR1 is KGHSH and CDR2 LQKENI. In DNA form, the CDR3 reads TGTGCCAGCTCACCACGGTCCACAGGGGGTCAGTCAAATGAGCAGTTCTTC. Amino acid sequence: CASSPRSTGGQSNEQFF. Filled out from reference TRBV18 and TRBJ2-1, the complete variable domain reads NAGVMQNPRHLVRRRGQEARLRCSPMKGHSHVYWYRQLPEEGLKFMVYLQKENIIDESGMPKERFSAEFPKEGPSILRIQQVVRGDSAAYFCASSPRSTGGQSNEQFFGPGTRLTVL.

V and J are TRBV24-1 and TRBJ2-5; the D gene is possibly TRBD2 (6 bases). The CDR3 totals 13 residues. Trimming removed 6 bases at V and 5 bases at J, with 12 bases between. Germline V CDR1 and CDR2: KGHDR, SFDVKD. CDR3: CATSLSGRETQYF. CDR3 coding DNA: TGTGCCACCAGTCTAAGCGGGCGGGAGACCCAGTACTTC.

This chain joins TRBV28 and TRBJ2-3, with 8 positions matching TRBD2. Germline assignment: CDR1 MDHEN and CDR2 SYDVKM. V trimming: 5 bases; J trimming: 2 bases; junction bases outside the gene matches: 3. This CDR3 is 14 amino acids long. This CDR3 reads CASSRGGHTDTQYF. The CDR3 DNA reads TGTGCCAGCAGTCGGGGGGGACACACAGATACGCAGTATTTT. The whole variable domain, filled in from reference TRBV28 and TRBJ2-3, reads DVKVTQSSRYLVKRTGEKVFLECVQDMDHENMFWYRQDPGLGLRLIYFSYDVKMKEKGDIPEGYSVSREKKERFSLILESASTNQTSMYLCASSRGGHTDTQYFGPGTRLTVL.

V and J are TRBV18 and TRBJ1-1; tentatively, D is TRBD1 (6 bases). Trimming left V 8 bases short and J 5 bases short, with 15 bases between. Germline-derived CDR1 and CDR2 are KGHSH and LQKENI. The CDR3 has 13 residues. The CDR3 nucleotides are TGTGCCAGCGCAGCAGACAGGTCTACTGAAGCTTTCTTT. It yields the protein CASAADRSTEAFF.

The V and J genes are TRBV18 and TRBJ1-1; D call uncertain. Trimming shortened V by 2 bases and J by 0 bases, and 4 bases separated the two germline ends. This CDR3 region has 13 residues. The germline gives CDR1 KGHSH, CDR2 LQKENI. Here the CDR3 DNA reads TGTGCCAGCTCACCAAACATGAACACTGAAGCTTTCTTT. Translation: CASSPNMNTEAFF.

This chain uses TRBV6-5 with TRBJ2-1; the match to TRBD2 covers 7 bases. Germline CDR1 is MNHEY and CDR2 is SVGAGI. The CDR3 is made up of 15 amino acids. J gave up 3 bases and V 7 bases, and 9 bases lay outside the gene matches. CDR3: CASIPPGGGYNEQFF. CDR3 coding DNA: TGTGCCAGCATACCTCCTGGCGGGGGCTACAATGAGCAGTTCTTC.

This clone was seen only once. The chain recombines TRBV19 with TRBJ1-6; tentative D call: TRBD1 (6 bases). This CDR3 spans 16 amino acids. Trimming pared 6 bases from V and 6 bases from J, leaving 18 bases between. Germline V CDR1 and CDR2: LNHDA, SQIVND (reference sequence). Here the CDR3 DNA reads TGTGCCAGTAGCCCCGGGGGGGGCGCCTCTAATTCACCCCTCCACTTT. Amino acid sequence: CASSPGGGASNSPLHF.

V is TRBV15 and J is TRBJ1-3; TRBD1 might be the D (6 bases). In germline, CDR1 is LNHNV, CDR2 YYDKDF (reference sequence). This CDR3 is 14 amino acids long. Trimming removed 7 bases from V and 0 bases from J, with 10 bases in between. The CDR3 reads CATKSDSSGNTIYF. For the CDR3, the DNA is TGTGCCACCAAGTCGGACAGCTCTGGAAACACCATATATTTT.

This chain connects TRBV6-5 to TRBJ1-1, with a weak D call TRBD1 (5 bases). Germline V gene sequence: CDR1 MNHEY, CDR2 SVGAGI. The germline V and J ends were trimmed by 6 bases and 2 bases, with 16 bases remaining between them. The CDR3 consists of 15 residues. The CDR3, as DNA: TGTGCCAGCAGAAAATTCACAGGATTAAACACTGAAGCTTTCTTT. The encoded protein is CASRKFTGLNTEAFF.

The chain links TRBV7-9 to TRBJ1-6; 7 bases agree with TRBD1. The germline V gene has CDR1 SEHNR and CDR2 FQNEAQ (reference sequence). The CDR3 has 15 amino acids. V was pared by 5 bases and J by 6 bases, with 7 bases of the junction left unmatched. CDR3 protein: CASSASTGLNSPLHF. In nucleotides, the CDR3 is TGTGCCAGCAGCGCGTCGACAGGGCTTAATTCACCCCTCCACTTT. Using reference TRBV7-9 and TRBJ1-6 for the parts outside the CDR3, the full variable domain is DTGVSQNPRHKITKRGQNVTFRCDPISEHNRLYWYRQTLGQGPEFLTYFQNEAQLEKSRLLSDRFSAERPKGSFSTLEIQRTEQGDSAMYLCASSASTGLNSPLHFGNGTRLTVT.

This chain joins TRBV5-1 and TRBJ2-1; 14 bases are shared with TRBD2. The ends lost 3 bases at V and 4 bases at J; junction bases unmatched: 3. Germline CDR1 and CDR2: SGHRS and YFSETQ. CDR3 length: 16 amino acids. The CDR3 bases are TGCGCCAGCAGCTCAGGACTAGCGGGGGGATACAATGAGCAGTTCTTC. Translated, it gives CASSSGLAGGYNEQFF. Full variable domain (remainder filled in from reference TRBV5-1 and TRBJ2-1): KAGVTQTPRYLIKTRGQQVTLSCSPISGHRSVSWYQQTPGQGLQFLFEYFSETQRNKGNFPGRFSGRQFSNSRSEMNVSTLELGDSALYLCASSSGLAGGYNEQFFGPGTRLTVL.

This chain connects TRBV11-1 to TRBJ1-2; TRBD1 aligns across 9 bases. V was clipped by 5 bases and J by 5 bases; unmatched bases: 12. This CDR3 contains 16 residues. Germline-derived CDR1 and CDR2 are SGHAT and FQDESV (reference sequence). CDR3 nucleotide sequence: TGTGCCAGCAGCACCGAGAGCCGGACAGGGGAGTATGGCTACACCTTC. Amino acid sequence: CASSTESRTGEYGYTF.

The chain employs TRBV15 and TRBJ1-5; no clear D gene. V was pared by 6 bases and J by 4 bases, with 16 bases between. Per germline, CDR1 LNHNV and CDR2 YYDKDF (reference sequence). There are 15 residues in the CDR3. The CDR3 nucleotides read TGTGCCACCAGTACCGGGAGCCAAGTAAATCAGCCCCAGCATTTT. It translates to CATSTGSQVNQPQHF.

This clone showed up just once. J is TRBJ2-2 and V is TRBV4-1; the D is unclear. In germline, CDR1 is MGHRA, CDR2 YSYEKL. Deletions cut 0 bases from V and 1 base from J, with 6 bases between. CDR3 size: 15 residues. CDR3 DNA sequence: TGCGCCAGCAGCCAAGAAAAACAGAACACCGGGGAGCTGTTTTTT. This codes for CASSQEKQNTGELFF.

The chain joins TRBV3-1 (or the pseudogene TRBV3-2) to TRBJ2-3; the D is unclear. The CDR3 runs to 15 residues. The ends were cut back, 1 base at V and 0 bases at J, with 8 bases in the middle. The germline V gene has CDR1 LGHDT and CDR2 YNNKEL (reference sequence). This CDR3 reads CASSQVPRSTDTQYF. CDR3 sequence (DNA): TGTGCCAGCAGCCAAGTCCCCCGGAGCACAGATACGCAGTATTTT.

The chain is built from TRBV9 and TRBJ2-2; 8 nucleotides agree with TRBD1. After removal of 3 bases from V and 0 bases from J, the junction contained 4 bases not matched to a gene. Germline CDR1 SGDLS, CDR2 YYNGEE. The CDR3 has 16 residues. In DNA, the CDR3 is TGTGCCAGCAGCGCCCGGGACAGGACGAACACCGGGGAGCTGTTTTTT. Its protein is CASSARDRTNTGELFF. The whole variable domain, filled in from reference TRBV9 and TRBJ2-2, reads DSGVTQTPKHLITATGQRVTLRCSPRSGDLSVYWYQQSLDQGLQFLIQYYNGEERAKGNILERFSAQQFPDLHSELNLSSLELGDSALYFCASSARDRTNTGELFFGEGSRLTVL.